This T cell receptor (beta chain) was profiled in a study of blood T cell repertoires in COVID-19. Study details: Italy, Spain and the United States were the sources of the convalescent and acute COVID-19 samples. Sources were T cells, B-cell-depleted T cells, or PBMCs; the material itself was cDNA or gDNA.

As handled by the study authors: Quantification of nucleated cells was approximated via reference gene primer amplification. Produced via immunoSEQ multiplex PCR; TCRdb's table is partial and in-frame only. V, J and clone size are those of that table, while D and trimming were read from the DNA. The sample holds about 33,000 clones, around 87% seen once. The specimen sequenced was peripheral blood. This TCR derives from a man in his 70s with acute or convalescent COVID-19.

CDR3: CATSDRDREDINKNSPLHF. The CDR3, as DNA: TGTGCCACCAGTGATCGGGACAGGGAGGACATTAACAAAAATTCACCCCTCCACTTT. J is TRBJ1-6 and V is TRBV24-1, with 9 bases aligning to TRBD1. There are 19 residues in the CDR3. Trimming removed 3 bases from V and 7 bases from J; junction bases left unmatched: 15. Germline loops: CDR1 KGHDR, CDR2 SFDVKD.